This TCR beta chain was found in a study of OX40 agonist ivuxolimab in advanced cancers. Germline assignment: CDR1 SGHRS and CDR2 YFSETQ. The junction had 5 bases not matched to a gene; V was cut back by 1 base and J by 0 bases. The CDR3 spans 17 residues. This clone came up once. Method: immunoSEQ multiplex PCR; TCRdb's copy keeps in-frame clones and lacks some. The data contain around 90,000 clones, 90% of them singletons. This specimen was CD4+ or CD8+ T cells sorted from blood, taken in a trial of the OX40 agonist ivuxolimab. The gene calls are TRBV5-1 and TRBJ2-1, with TRBD2 identical over 9 bases. This clonotype was obtained from an adult with an advanced solid tumor such as melanoma, head and neck, liver or kidney cancer. Here the CDR3 reads CASSLLLAGISYNEQFF. Written as DNA, the CDR3 is TGCGCCAGCAGCTTGTTACTAGCGGGTATCTCCTACAATGAGCAGTTCTTC. The variable domain in full, completed from reference TRBV5-1 and TRBJ2-1, reads KAGVTQTPRYLIKTRGQQVTLSCSPISGHRSVSWYQQTPGQGLQFLFEYFSETQRNKGNFPGRFSGRQFSNSRSEMNVSTLELGDSALYLCASSLLLAGISYNEQFFGPGTRLTVL.